This T cell receptor (beta chain) was sequenced for a study of monozygotic twins with inflammatory bowel disease. UMIs with a 6-nucleotide sample barcode were added by template switching. TCRdb re-analyzed the 5' RACE reads; it lists each CDR3 protein once, without DNA. This sample contains over 150,000 distinct CDR3 sequences. Germline V gives CDR1 SGHRS, CDR2 YFSETQ. The length of the CDR3 is 14 residues. The gene calls are TRBV5-1 and TRBJ2-5. The sequence came from a human donor with ulcerative colitis or Crohn's disease, or a healthy co-twin of an affected twin (not recorded which). Sample: blood. CDR3 protein: CASSLKAGQETQYF.